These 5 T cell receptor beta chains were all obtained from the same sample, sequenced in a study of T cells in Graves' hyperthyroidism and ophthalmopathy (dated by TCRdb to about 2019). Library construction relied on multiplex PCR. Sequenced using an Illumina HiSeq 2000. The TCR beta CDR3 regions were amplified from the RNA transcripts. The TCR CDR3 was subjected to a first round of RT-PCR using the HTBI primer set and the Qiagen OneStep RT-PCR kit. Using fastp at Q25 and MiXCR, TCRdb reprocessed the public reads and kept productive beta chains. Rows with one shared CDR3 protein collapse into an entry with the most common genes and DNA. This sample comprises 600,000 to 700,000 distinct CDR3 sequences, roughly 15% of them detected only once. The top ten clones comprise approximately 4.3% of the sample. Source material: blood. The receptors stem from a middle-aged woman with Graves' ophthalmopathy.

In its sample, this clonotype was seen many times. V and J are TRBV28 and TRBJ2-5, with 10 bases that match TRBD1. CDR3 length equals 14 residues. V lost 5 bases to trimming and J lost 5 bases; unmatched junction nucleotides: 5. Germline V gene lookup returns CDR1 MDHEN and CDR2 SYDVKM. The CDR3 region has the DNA TGTGCCAGCAGTCCCGGGACAGGGGACGAGACCCAGTACTTC. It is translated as CASSPGTGDETQYF.

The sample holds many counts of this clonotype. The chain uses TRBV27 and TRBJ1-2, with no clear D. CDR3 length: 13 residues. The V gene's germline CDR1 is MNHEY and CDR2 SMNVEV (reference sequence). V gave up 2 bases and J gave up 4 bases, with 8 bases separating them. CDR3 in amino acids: CASSLGHGYGYTF. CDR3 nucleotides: TGTGCCAGCAGTTTAGGCCATGGCTATGGCTACACCTTC.

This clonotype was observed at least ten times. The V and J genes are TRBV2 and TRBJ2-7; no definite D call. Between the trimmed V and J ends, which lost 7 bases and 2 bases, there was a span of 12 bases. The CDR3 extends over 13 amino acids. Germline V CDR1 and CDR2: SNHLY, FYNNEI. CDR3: CASKGDGTYEQYF. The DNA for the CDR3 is TGTGCCAGCAAAGGAGACGGAACCTACGAGCAGTACTTC.

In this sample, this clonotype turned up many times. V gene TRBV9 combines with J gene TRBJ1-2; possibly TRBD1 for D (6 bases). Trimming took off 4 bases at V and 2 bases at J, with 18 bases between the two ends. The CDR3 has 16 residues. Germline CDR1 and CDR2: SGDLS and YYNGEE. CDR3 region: CASSPIQGVVNYGYTF. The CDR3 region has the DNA TGTGCCAGCAGCCCAATACAGGGCGTCGTAAACTATGGCTACACCTTC.

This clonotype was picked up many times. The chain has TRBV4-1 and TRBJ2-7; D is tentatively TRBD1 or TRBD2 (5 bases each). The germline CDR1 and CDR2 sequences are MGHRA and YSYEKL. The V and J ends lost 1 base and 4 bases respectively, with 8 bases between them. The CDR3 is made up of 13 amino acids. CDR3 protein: CASSQGQRYEQYF. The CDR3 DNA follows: TGCGCCAGCAGCCAAGGACAGCGGTACGAGCAGTACTTC.